The 18 T cell receptor beta chains given below trace back to one sample, sequenced in a study of blood T cell repertoires in COVID-19. Profiled with immunoSEQ multiplex PCR; TCRdb holds only in-frame clones, not every one. The table has about 100,000 clones, roughly 87% seen once. Sequencing input: peripheral blood. Every receptor here comes from a man under 40 in a cohort sampled during active COVID-19.

This rearrangement joins TRBV5-4 to TRBJ2-7; 8 positions match TRBD2. The CDR3 length is 16 residues. Unmatched junction bases numbered 12, after V lost 4 bases and J lost 3 bases. The germline V gene encodes CDR1 SGHNT and CDR2 YYREEE (reference sequence). In nucleotides, the CDR3 is TGTGCCAGCAGCCCTCCCGGGACTAGAGCCTTCTACGAGCAGTACTTC. It translates to CASSPPGTRAFYEQYF.

The V call is TRBV5-1, the J call TRBJ1-1; 7 bases are shared with TRBD1. CDR1 is SGHRS and CDR2 is YFSETQ in the germline V gene. CDR3 length: 14 amino acids. The junction had 4 bases not matched to a gene; V was cut back by 3 bases and J by 2 bases. CDR3 amino acids: CASSWRGLNTEAFF. CDR3 sequence (DNA): TGCGCCAGCAGCTGGAGGGGGCTCAACACTGAAGCTTTCTTT.

The J gene is TRBJ1-1, the V gene TRBV6-2 or TRBV6-3, with D tentatively TRBD1 (5 bases). Trimming left V 5 bases short and J 4 bases short, with 14 bases between. The CDR3 extends over 14 amino acids. CDR1 MNHEY and CDR2 SVGEGT come from the germline V gene. CDR3 region: CASSTRQFGTEAFF. CDR3 nucleotides: TGTGCCAGCAGTACCAGACAGTTCGGCACTGAAGCTTTCTTT.

The J gene is TRBJ1-1, the V gene TRBV24-1; D unresolved. CDR1 is KGHDR, CDR2 SFDVKD, per germline. CDR3 length equals 13 residues. Trimming took 3 bases from V and 6 from J, leaving 10 bases between them. This CDR3 reads CATSDTTRPEAFF. CDR3 nucleotide sequence: TGTGCCACCAGTGATACGACACGGCCTGAAGCTTTCTTT.

For the CDR3, the DNA is TGTGCCAGCAGTTACCGCTTACAGGGTCCTAAATTCTTC. It specifies CASSYRLQGPKFF. The V call is TRBV6-5, the J call TRBJ2-1; tentatively, D is TRBD1 (6 bases). V lost 2 bases and J lost 16, with 18 bases in between. Germline V lookup: CDR1 MNHEY, CDR2 SVGAGI. The CDR3 has 13 residues.

The chain combines TRBV11-1 with TRBJ2-2; TRBD1 matches 7 bases. The CDR3 runs to 14 residues. V shed 4 bases, J shed 5 bases, and the junction held 4 bases outside the gene matches. The germline V gene has CDR1 SGHAT and CDR2 FQDESV (reference sequence). The DNA of the CDR3 is TGTGCCAGCAGCTCGACAGGGTTGACCGGGGAGCTGTTTTTT. Translating it yields CASSSTGLTGELFF.

This chain links TRBV9 with TRBJ2-7, with TRBD2 as a possible D gene (7 bases). This CDR3 spans 17 amino acids. Germline loops: CDR1 SGDLS, CDR2 YYNGEE. The germline V and J ends were trimmed by 0 bases and 2 bases, with 18 bases remaining between them. For the CDR3, the DNA is TGTGCCAGCAGCGTAGAGGCTGGGGGGGCCGGTACCTACGAGCAGTACTTC. Amino acids: CASSVEAGGAGTYEQYF.

The rearrangement links TRBV5-1 to TRBJ2-7; D possibly corresponds to TRBD1 (5 bases). With 3 bases removed from V and 3 bases from J, the gap between germline ends came to 7 bases. This CDR3 is 12 amino acids long. The germline gives CDR1 SGHRS, CDR2 YFSETQ. The CDR3 DNA reads TGCGCCAGCAGCTCAACAGGCTACGAGCAGTACTTC. Its translation: CASSSTGYEQYF.

The chain employs TRBV3-1 (or the pseudogene TRBV3-2) and TRBJ2-7, with 7 bases fitting TRBD1. The V segment lost 1 base and the J segment 3 bases; nucleotides outside the gene matches: 6. Germline CDR1 and CDR2: LGHDT and YNNKEL (reference sequence). There are 15 residues in the CDR3. The CDR3 here is CASSQGTGPLYEQYF. The CDR3 DNA is TGTGCCAGCAGCCAAGGGACAGGCCCCCTCTACGAGCAGTACTTC.

This clone was seen more than once but under ten times. CDR3 sequence reads: CASSQDQGGHKGHQPQHF. The CDR3, as DNA: TGTGCCAGCAGCCAAGATCAGGGGGGACATAAGGGACATCAGCCCCAGCATTTT. The chain joins TRBV4-2 to TRBJ1-5, with 7 bases that match TRBD1. This CDR3 contains 18 residues. Germline CDR1 LGHNA, CDR2 YNFKEQ. V shed 0 bases, J shed 5 bases, and the junction held 13 bases outside the gene matches.

The chain joins TRBV7-8 to TRBJ2-3, with unresolved D. V was trimmed by 0 bases and J by 1 base, leaving 8 bases between them. CDR1 and CDR2 (germline): SGHVS, FQNEAQ. This CDR3 spans 15 amino acids. CDR3 amino acids: CASSLAPWRTDTQYF. The CDR3 coding sequence is TGTGCCAGCAGCTTAGCCCCCTGGCGCACAGATACGCAGTATTTT.

The CDR3 reads CASSQAWTESSGNTIYF. The CDR3 DNA sequence: TGTGCCAGCAGCCAAGCCTGGACAGAAAGCTCTGGAAACACCATATATTTT. The V call is TRBV3-1 (or the pseudogene TRBV3-2), the J call TRBJ1-3; TRBD1 is a possible D gene (6 bases). V was cut by 1 base and J by 0 bases, with 13 bases left in between. CDR3 length: 17 residues. In germline, CDR1 is LGHDT, CDR2 YNNKEL (reference sequence).

This chain connects TRBV6-5 to TRBJ2-7; 8 positions match TRBD1. CDR1 and CDR2 from the germline V gene are MNHEY and SVGAGI. The V and J ends lost 2 bases and 2 bases, in that order; junction bases with no gene match: 2. There are 14 residues in the CDR3. The CDR3 loop is CASSYLQGAYEQYF. The DNA for the CDR3 is TGTGCCAGCAGTTACCTACAGGGGGCCTACGAGCAGTACTTC.

The chain carries TRBV18 and TRBJ1-6; unclear D gene. CDR3 size: 13 residues. Germline lookup yields CDR1 KGHSH and CDR2 LQKENI. V gave up 3 bases and J gave up 11 bases, with 11 bases separating them. CDR3 DNA sequence: TGTGCCAGCTCACCGGTATCAGGTCCACCCCTCCACTTT. Residues: CASSPVSGPPLHF.

V usage is TRBV12-3 or TRBV12-4 and J usage is TRBJ1-6; D gene uncertain. CDR3 length: 12 amino acids. Trimming cost V 4 bases and J 8 bases, with 6 bases left between them. The CDR3 region is CASSSNDSPLHF. The CDR3 DNA reads TGTGCCAGCAGTTCCAATGATTCACCCCTCCACTTT.

The chain uses TRBV6-5 and TRBJ1-3; D call uncertain. The V and J ends lost 2 bases and 1 base respectively, with 12 bases between them. Germline V gene sequence: CDR1 MNHEY, CDR2 SVGAGI. The CDR3 length is 16 residues. The chain's CDR3 is CASSYQNQLSGNTIYF. The CDR3 region has the DNA TGTGCCAGCAGTTACCAAAACCAGTTATCTGGAAACACCATATATTTT.

This chain connects TRBV6-2 or TRBV6-3 to TRBJ2-7; D is possibly TRBD1 (6 bases). The CDR3 covers 14 residues. V was trimmed by 2 bases and J by 2 bases, leaving 10 bases between them. Germline CDR1 MNHEY, CDR2 SVGEGT. The CDR3 is CASSYGRGTYEQYF. CDR3 sequence (DNA): TGTGCCAGCAGTTACGGCAGGGGAACCTACGAGCAGTACTTC.

Details on this clone: The sample contains more than one DNA sequence encoding this CDR3. The chain recombines TRBV28 with TRBJ2-5, with D possibly matching TRBD2 (5 bases). CDR1 and CDR2 from the germline V gene are MDHEN and SYDVKM. This CDR3 region has 14 residues. V was pared by 5 bases and J by 5 bases, with 15 bases between. CDR3 DNA sequence: TGTGCCAGCAGTCTCGGAGGAATTGTCGAGACCCAGTACTTC. Amino acid sequence: CASSLGGIVETQYF.